This record looks at one T cell receptor (beta chain) sequence and its context. The antigen remains undetermined. Sequencing used immunoSEQ multiplex PCR; TCRdb keeps in-frame clones, though not all of them. The table lists around 9,000 clones, about 64% of them singletons. The selected patients with pancreatic ductal adenocarcinoma had surgery but no neoadjuvant therapy. This entry belongs to a study of T cells in pancreatic ductal adenocarcinoma. Study conclusions and caveats: This surgical cohort overrepresents the minority presenting with early-stage disease. Blood had more productive templates and about 7.9-fold more unique clonotypes than tumor. Tumor and blood clonality did not differ significantly, about 0.1 versus 0.065.

From germline, CDR1 is MNHNS and CDR2 SASEGT. Deletions cut 6 bases from V and 2 bases from J, with 13 bases between. CDR3 length equals 14 residues. Sample: pancreatic tumor tissue. The origin of this receptor is a human donor with pancreatic ductal adenocarcinoma. The chain couples TRBV6-1 to TRBJ1-1; D is possibly TRBD1 (5 bases). Here the CDR3 DNA reads TGTGCCAGCAGCCTCCGGGGCAGTAACACTGAAGCTTTCTTT. Amino acids: CASSLRGSNTEAFF.